The entry below gives a single T cell receptor (beta chain) sequence along with its context. The antigen is undetermined. This entry belongs to a study of beta chain features in type 1 diabetes. Regarding the study as a whole: Type 1 diabetes patients had fewer VDJ junction insertions and more deletions.

Expressed TCRB transcripts were sequenced after all isolated RNA was converted to cDNA. Regulatory, naive and central memory T cell samples averaged approximately 3.8 million reads. Data came from immunoSEQ multiplex PCR; TCRdb stores just in-frame clones and leaves some out. This sample has approximately 170,000 clones, with approximately 9.9% found just once. Germline CDR1 and CDR2: SEHNR and FQNEAQ (reference sequence). V was shortened by 5 bases and J by 4 bases, with 10 bases between the two germline ends. This CDR3 has 13 amino acids. Sequencing was carried out using central memory CD4+ T cells from blood. The V and J genes are TRBV7-9 and TRBJ2-3; no reliable D call. This clonotype originated in a young woman in good health. The CDR3 here is CASSPRGPDTQYF. The CDR3 bases are TGTGCCAGCAGCCCACGCGGCCCAGATACGCAGTATTTT.